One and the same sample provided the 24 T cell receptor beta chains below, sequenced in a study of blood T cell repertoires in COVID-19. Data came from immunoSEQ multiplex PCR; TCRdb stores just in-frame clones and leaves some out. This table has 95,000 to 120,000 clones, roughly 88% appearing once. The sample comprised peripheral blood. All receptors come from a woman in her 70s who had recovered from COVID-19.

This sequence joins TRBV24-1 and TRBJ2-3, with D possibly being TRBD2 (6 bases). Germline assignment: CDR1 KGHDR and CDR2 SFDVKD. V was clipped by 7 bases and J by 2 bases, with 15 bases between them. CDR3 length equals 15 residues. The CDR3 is CATSRDSATTDTQYF. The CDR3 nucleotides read TGTGCCACCAGCAGGGACTCCGCAACCACAGATACGCAGTATTTT.

In DNA, the CDR3 is TGTGCCAGTAGTATACCTTTGATAGGACAGGGGCGGGCAATCATTCAGTACTTC. As protein: CASSIPLIGQGRAIIQYF. The rearrangement uses TRBV19 and TRBJ2-4, with TRBD1 matching 9 bases. In germline, CDR1 is LNHDA, CDR2 SQIVND (reference sequence). Germline trimming cut 2 bases from V and 9 bases from J; bases unmatched to any gene: 17. This CDR3 contains 18 residues. The complete variable domain, with remaining parts taken from reference TRBV19 and TRBJ2-4, reads DGGITQSPKYLFRKEGQNVTLSCEQNLNHDAMYWYRQDPGQGLRLIYYSQIVNDFQKGDIAEGYSVSREKKESFPLTVTSAQKNPTAFYLCASSIPLIGQGRAIIQYFGAGTRLSVL.

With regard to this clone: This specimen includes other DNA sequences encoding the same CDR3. The CDR3 loop reads CASSPRTNEKLFF. The CDR3 coding sequence is TGTGCCAGCAGTCCCCGGACTAATGAAAAACTGTTTTTT. The chain combines TRBV28 with TRBJ1-4, with D unresolved. The CDR3 is 13 amino acids. Germline CDR1 and CDR2: MDHEN and SYDVKM. Trimming removed 5 bases at V and 2 bases at J, with 6 bases between.

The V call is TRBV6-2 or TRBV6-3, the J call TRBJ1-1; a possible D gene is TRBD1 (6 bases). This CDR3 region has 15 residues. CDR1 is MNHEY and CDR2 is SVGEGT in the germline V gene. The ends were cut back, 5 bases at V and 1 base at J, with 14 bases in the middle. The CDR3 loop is CASSQPIQGNTEAFF. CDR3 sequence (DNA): TGTGCCAGCAGTCAGCCAATACAGGGGAACACTGAAGCTTTCTTT.

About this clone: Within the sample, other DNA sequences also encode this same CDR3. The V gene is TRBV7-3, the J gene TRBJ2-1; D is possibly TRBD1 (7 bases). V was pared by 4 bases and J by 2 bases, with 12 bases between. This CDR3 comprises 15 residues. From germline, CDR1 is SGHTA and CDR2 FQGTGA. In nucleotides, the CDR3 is TGTGCCAGCAGCTACTCAGGGGGGACCTACAATGAGCAGTTCTTC. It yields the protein CASSYSGGTYNEQFF.

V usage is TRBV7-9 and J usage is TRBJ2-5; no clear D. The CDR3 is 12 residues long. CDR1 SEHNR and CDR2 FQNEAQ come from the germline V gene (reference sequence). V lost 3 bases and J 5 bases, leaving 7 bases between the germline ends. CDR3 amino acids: CASSLGEETQYF. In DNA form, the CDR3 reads TGTGCCAGCAGCTTGGGCGAGGAGACCCAGTACTTC.

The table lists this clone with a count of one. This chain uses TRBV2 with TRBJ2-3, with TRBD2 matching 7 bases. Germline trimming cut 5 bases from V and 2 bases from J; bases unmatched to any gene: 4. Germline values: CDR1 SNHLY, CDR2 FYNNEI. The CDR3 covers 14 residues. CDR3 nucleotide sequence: TGTGCCAGCAGTACGGGGGGACTCACAGATACGCAGTATTTT. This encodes CASSTGGLTDTQYF.

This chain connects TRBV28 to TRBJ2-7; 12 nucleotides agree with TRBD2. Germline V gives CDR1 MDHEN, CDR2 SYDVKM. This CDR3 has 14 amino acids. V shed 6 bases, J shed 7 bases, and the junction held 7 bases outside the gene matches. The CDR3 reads CASRRLAGVREQYF. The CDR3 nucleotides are TGTGCCAGCAGACGACTAGCGGGAGTCCGGGAGCAGTACTTC. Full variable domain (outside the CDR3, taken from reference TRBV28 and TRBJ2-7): DVKVTQSSRYLVKRTGEKVFLECVQDMDHENMFWYRQDPGLGLRLIYFSYDVKMKEKGDIPEGYSVSREKKERFSLILESASTNQTSMYLCASRRLAGVREQYFGPGTRLTVT.

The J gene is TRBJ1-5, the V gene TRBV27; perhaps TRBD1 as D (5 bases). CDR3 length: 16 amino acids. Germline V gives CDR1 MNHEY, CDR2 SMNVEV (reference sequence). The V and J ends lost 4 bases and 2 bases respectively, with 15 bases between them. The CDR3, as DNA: TGTGCCAGCAGTTCCGGGACTGCGGGGGGCAATCAGCCCCAGCATTTT. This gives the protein CASSSGTAGGNQPQHF.

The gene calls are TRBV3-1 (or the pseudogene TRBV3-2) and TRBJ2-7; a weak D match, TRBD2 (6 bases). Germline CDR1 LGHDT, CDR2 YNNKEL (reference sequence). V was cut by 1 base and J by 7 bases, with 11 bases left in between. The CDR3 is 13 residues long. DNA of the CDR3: TGTGCCAGCAGCCAAGGGGATAGCGGTGAGCAGTACTTC. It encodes CASSQGDSGEQYF.

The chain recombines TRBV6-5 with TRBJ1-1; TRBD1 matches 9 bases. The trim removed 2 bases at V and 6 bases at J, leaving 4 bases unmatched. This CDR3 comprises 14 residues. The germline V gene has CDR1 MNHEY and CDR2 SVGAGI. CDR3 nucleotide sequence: TGTGCCAGCAGTTACGACAGGGGGTTAGCTGAAGCTTTCTTT. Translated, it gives CASSYDRGLAEAFF.

The CDR3 is CASSNGLAFQETQYF. The CDR3 nucleotides read TGCGCCAGCAGCAACGGACTAGCCTTCCAAGAGACCCAGTACTTC. This rearrangement joins TRBV5-1 to TRBJ2-5; the match to TRBD2 covers 8 bases. The CDR3 sequence is 15 residues long. From germline, CDR1 is SGHRS and CDR2 YFSETQ. V trimming: 4 bases; J trimming: 1 base; junction bases outside the gene matches: 6.

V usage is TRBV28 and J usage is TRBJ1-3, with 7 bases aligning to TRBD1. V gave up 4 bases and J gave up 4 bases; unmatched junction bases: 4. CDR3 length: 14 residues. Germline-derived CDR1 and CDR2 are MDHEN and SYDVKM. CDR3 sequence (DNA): TGTGCCAGCAGTTCCACAGGGGCCGGAAACACCATATATTTT. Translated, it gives CASSSTGAGNTIYF.

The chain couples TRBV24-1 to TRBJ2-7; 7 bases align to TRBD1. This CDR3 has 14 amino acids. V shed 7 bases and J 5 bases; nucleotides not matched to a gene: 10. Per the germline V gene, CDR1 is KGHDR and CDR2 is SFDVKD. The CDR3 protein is CATSARDRSHEQYF. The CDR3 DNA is TGTGCCACCAGCGCCCGGGACAGATCTCACGAGCAGTACTTC.

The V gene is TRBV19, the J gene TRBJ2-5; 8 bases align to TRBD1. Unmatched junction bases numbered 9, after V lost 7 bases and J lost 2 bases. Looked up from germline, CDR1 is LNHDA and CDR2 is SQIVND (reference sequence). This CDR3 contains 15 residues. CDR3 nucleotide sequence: TGTGCCAGTACCACCCACGGGGACAGGCAAGAGACCCAGTACTTC. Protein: CASTTHGDRQETQYF.

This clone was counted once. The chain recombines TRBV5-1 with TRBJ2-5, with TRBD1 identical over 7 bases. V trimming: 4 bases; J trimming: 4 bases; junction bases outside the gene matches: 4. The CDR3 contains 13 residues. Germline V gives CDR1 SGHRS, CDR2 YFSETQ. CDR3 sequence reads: CASSADRAETQYF. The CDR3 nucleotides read TGCGCCAGCAGCGCCGACAGGGCAGAGACCCAGTACTTC.

In DNA form, the CDR3 reads TGTGCCAGCAGCTTAGCGGACCGCAATTCACCCCTCCACTTT. It specifies CASSLADRNSPLHF. V usage is TRBV5-4 and J usage is TRBJ1-6; D is unresolved. Germline values: CDR1 SGHNT, CDR2 YYREEE (reference sequence). The CDR3 length is 14 residues. The V gene lost 2 bases and the J gene lost 7 bases, with 10 bases spanning the gap.

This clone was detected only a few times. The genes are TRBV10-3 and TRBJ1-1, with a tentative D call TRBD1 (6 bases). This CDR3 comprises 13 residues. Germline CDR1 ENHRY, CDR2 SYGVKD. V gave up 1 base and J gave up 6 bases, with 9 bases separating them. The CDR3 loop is CAISELGAAEAFF. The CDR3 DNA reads TGTGCCATCAGTGAGTTGGGGGCAGCTGAAGCTTTCTTT.

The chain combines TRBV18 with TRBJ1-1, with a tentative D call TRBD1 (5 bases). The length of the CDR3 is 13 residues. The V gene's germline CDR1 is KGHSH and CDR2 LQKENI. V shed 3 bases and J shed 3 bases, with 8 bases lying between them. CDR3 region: CASSPGGDTEAFF. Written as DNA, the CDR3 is TGTGCCAGCTCACCTGGGGGGGACACTGAAGCTTTCTTT. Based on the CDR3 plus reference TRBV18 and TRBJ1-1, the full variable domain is NAGVMQNPRHLVRRRGQEARLRCSPMKGHSHVYWYRQLPEEGLKFMVYLQKENIIDESGMPKERFSAEFPKEGPSILRIQQVVRGDSAAYFCASSPGGDTEAFFGQGTRLTVV.

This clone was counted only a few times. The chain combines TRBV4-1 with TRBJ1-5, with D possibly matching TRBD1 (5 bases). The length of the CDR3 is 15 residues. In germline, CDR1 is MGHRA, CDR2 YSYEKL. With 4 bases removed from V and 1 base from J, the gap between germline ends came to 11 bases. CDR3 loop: CASSRSRASNQPQHF. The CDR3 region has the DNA TGCGCCAGCAGCCGAAGCAGGGCCAGCAATCAGCCCCAGCATTTT.

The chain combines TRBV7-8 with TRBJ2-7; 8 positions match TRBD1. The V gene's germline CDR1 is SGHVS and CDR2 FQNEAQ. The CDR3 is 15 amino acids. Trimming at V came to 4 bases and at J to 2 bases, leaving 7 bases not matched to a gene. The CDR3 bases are TGTGCCAGCAGCTCATACCAGACAGGGGCCTACGAGCAGTACTTC. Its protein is CASSSYQTGAYEQYF.

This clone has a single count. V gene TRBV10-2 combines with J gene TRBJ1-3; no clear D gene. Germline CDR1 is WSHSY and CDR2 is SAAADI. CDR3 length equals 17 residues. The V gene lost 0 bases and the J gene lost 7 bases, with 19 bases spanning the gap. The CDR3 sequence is CASSESIVGTSGNTIYF. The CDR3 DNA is TGCGCCAGCAGTGAGTCGATCGTGGGTACCTCGGGTAACACCATATATTTT.

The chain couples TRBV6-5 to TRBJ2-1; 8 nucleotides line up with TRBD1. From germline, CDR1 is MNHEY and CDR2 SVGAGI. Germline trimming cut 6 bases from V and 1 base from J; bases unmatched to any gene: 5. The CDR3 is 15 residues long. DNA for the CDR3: TGTGCCAGCAGCAGGGGGCGAGTATCCTACAATGAGCAGTTCTTC. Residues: CASSRGRVSYNEQFF.

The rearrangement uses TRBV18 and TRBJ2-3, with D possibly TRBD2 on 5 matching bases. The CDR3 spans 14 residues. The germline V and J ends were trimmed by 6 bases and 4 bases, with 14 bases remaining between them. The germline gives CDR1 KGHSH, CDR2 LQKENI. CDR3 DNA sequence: TGTGCCAGCTCGCCTCAGAATAGCGCAGATACGCAGTATTTT. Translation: CASSPQNSADTQYF.